Shown below are 19 T cell receptor beta chains from a single sample sequenced in a study of shared clonotypes between healthy human individuals. The assay was immunoSEQ multiplex PCR, and TCRdb's table has in-frame clones only and misses some. The sample includes around 2.5 million clones, 93% of them seen just once. Sequencing was carried out using naive CD4+ T cells from PBMCs. Subset in this sample: CD45RA+ positively selected. The receptors shown here come from a man aged 18 to 35 in good health. Some clones in this sample may be carry-over from other donors' samples.

The chain uses TRBV5-1 and TRBJ2-1, with 7 positions matching TRBD2. Trimming removed 0 bases from V and 8 bases from J; junction bases left unmatched: 8. CDR1 SGHRS and CDR2 YFSETQ come from the germline V gene. CDR3 length: 15 residues. CDR3 DNA: TGCGCCAGCAGCTTGGTAGCTAGCGGAGGAGATGAGCAGTTCTTC. Its protein product is CASSLVASGGDEQFF.

This chain links TRBV30 with TRBJ1-2; D is perhaps TRBD1 (6 bases). Germline-derived CDR1 and CDR2 are GTSNPN and SVGIG (reference sequence). The V end was cut by 4 bases, the J end by 8 bases, with 23 bases between. The CDR3 contains 15 residues. CDR3 bases: TGTGCCTGGAAGCTGTCGAAGGGGGGGCCTCGGGGCTACACCTTC. This translates into CAWKLSKGGPRGYTF.

The J gene is TRBJ2-7, the V gene TRBV11-3; 8 bases agree with TRBD1. This CDR3 is built from 15 residues. The germline CDR1 and CDR2 sequences are SGHNT and YENEEA. V shed 0 bases, J shed 5 bases, and the junction held 6 bases outside the gene matches. The CDR3 coding sequence is TGTGCCAGCAGCTTAGAGGGGGGACAGGATGACGAGCAGTACTTC. Translation gives CASSLEGGQDDEQYF. The full variable domain, rest sourced from reference TRBV11-3 and TRBJ2-7, is EAGVVQSPRYKIIEKKQPVAFWCNPISGHNTLYWYLQNLGQGPELLIRYENEEAVDDSQLPKDRFSAERLKGVDSTLKIQPAELGDSAVYLCASSLEGGQDDEQYFGPGTRLTVT.

This clone was recorded only once. The same CDR3 arises from other DNA sequences in this sample as well. CDR3 loop: CASSPSGETQYF. CDR3 bases: TGTGCCAGCTCACCTAGTGGAGAGACCCAGTACTTC. V usage is TRBV18 and J usage is TRBJ2-5; D remains unclear. Germline V gives CDR1 KGHSH, CDR2 LQKENI. The CDR3 is made up of 12 amino acids. Trimming pared 3 bases from V and 4 bases from J, leaving 6 bases between.

A single count supports this clone. Other DNA sequences of this sample code for an identical CDR3. The genes are TRBV27 and TRBJ2-7; D not certain. Trimming removed 2 bases at V and 6 bases at J, with 5 bases between. The CDR3 runs 11 residues. The germline V gene has CDR1 MNHEY and CDR2 SMNVEV (reference sequence). CDR3 sequence (DNA): TGTGCCAGCAGTTTAGGCGGCGAGCAGTACTTC. This encodes CASSLGGEQYF.

V usage is TRBV30 and J usage is TRBJ1-2; no clear D. Per the germline V gene, CDR1 is GTSNPN and CDR2 is SVGIG (reference sequence). Trimming pared 4 bases from V and 3 bases from J, leaving 15 bases between. CDR3 length: 14 amino acids. For the CDR3, the DNA is TGTGCCTGGAAGCCTTCCCCAAGGCACTATGGCTACACCTTC. Amino acids: CAWKPSPRHYGYTF.

This chain links TRBV30 with TRBJ1-2; tentatively, D is TRBD1 (5 bases). With 0 bases removed from V and 7 bases from J, the gap between germline ends came to 21 bases. This CDR3 spans 16 amino acids. Germline lookup yields CDR1 GTSNPN and CDR2 SVGIG (reference sequence). The CDR3 protein is CAWSVWGMGREGGYTF. The CDR3 DNA sequence: TGTGCCTGGAGTGTATGGGGGATGGGGCGGGAAGGTGGCTACACCTTC.

The chain has TRBV5-4 and TRBJ2-1, with 7 positions matching TRBD2. CDR1 is SGHNT, CDR2 YYREEE, per germline (reference sequence). V was pared by 1 base and J by 10 bases, with 14 bases of the junction left unmatched. The CDR3 spans 16 residues. The CDR3 DNA follows: TGTGCCAGCAGCTTGATCCGTGGGACGGGAGGCCCGGAGCAGTTCTTC. Protein product: CASSLIRGTGGPEQFF.

The chain joins TRBV5-5 to TRBJ2-5; 7 nucleotides line up with TRBD1. CDR1 SGHKS and CDR2 YYEKEE come from the germline V gene (reference sequence). The CDR3 loop spans 16 amino acids. J lost 2 bases, V lost 3 bases, and 10 bases had no gene match. In DNA, the CDR3 is TGTGCCAGCAGCTCGTCCGCAGGGACAGTTCAAGAGACCCAGTACTTC. As protein: CASSSSAGTVQETQYF.

This chain links TRBV27 with TRBJ2-7; TRBD2 matches 8 bases. J was trimmed by 3 bases and V by 1 base; bases with no gene match: 11. The CDR3 sequence is 17 residues long. Germline CDR1 reads MNHEY; CDR2 reads SMNVEV (reference sequence). CDR3 loop: CASSLYPLAGSFYEQYF. The DNA of the CDR3 is TGTGCCAGCAGTTTATACCCTTTAGCGGGGTCCTTCTACGAGCAGTACTTC.

This chain joins TRBV11-2 and TRBJ2-7; D possibly corresponds to TRBD2 (6 bases). The germline V gene encodes CDR1 SGHAT and CDR2 FQNNGV. V shed 1 base and J shed 4 bases, with 14 bases lying between them. CDR3 size: 15 residues. CDR3 sequence: CASSLGLEPTYEQYF. The CDR3 coding sequence is TGTGCCAGCAGCTTAGGACTAGAGCCAACTTACGAGCAGTACTTC.

This chain uses TRBV28 with TRBJ1-4; 7 nucleotides align to TRBD1. The CDR3 is made up of 15 amino acids. With V trimmed by 6 bases and J by 7 bases, 11 bases remained unmatched. The germline CDR1 and CDR2 sequences are MDHEN and SYDVKM. CDR3 bases: TGTGCCAGCAGGACACACAGGGGAGTCCCTGAAAAACTGTTTTTT. Its protein is CASRTHRGVPEKLFF.

The J gene is TRBJ2-2, the V gene TRBV5-1, with D perhaps matching TRBD2 (6 bases). Per the germline V gene, CDR1 is SGHRS and CDR2 is YFSETQ. Trimming removed 4 bases from V and 4 bases from J, with 11 bases in between. CDR3 length equals 14 residues. The CDR3 loop is CASSPGTLTGELFF. The CDR3 DNA is TGCGCCAGCAGCCCCGGGACTCTCACCGGGGAGCTGTTTTTT.

The V call is TRBV5-1, the J call TRBJ2-5; D possibly corresponds to TRBD1 (6 bases). Germline V CDR1 and CDR2: SGHRS, YFSETQ. The CDR3 has 13 residues. The V end lost 4 bases, the J end lost 2 bases, and 9 bases lay between the germline ends. CDR3: CASSPQGQETQYF. The CDR3 DNA follows: TGCGCCAGCAGCCCTCAGGGGCAAGAGACCCAGTACTTC.

This clone was seen a few times. The rearrangement uses TRBV5-6 and TRBJ1-1, with a possible D match to TRBD1 (5 bases). CDR1 is SGHDT and CDR2 is YYEEEE in the germline V gene. The length of the CDR3 is 13 residues. Trimming took off 0 bases at V and 6 bases at J, with 9 bases between the two ends. The CDR3 DNA is TGTGCCAGCAGCTTGGAAGGGGTGTCTGAAGCTTTCTTT. This gives the protein CASSLEGVSEAFF.

About this clone: This sample also contains other DNA sequences that code for the same CDR3. This chain uses TRBV7-3 with TRBJ2-3; TRBD2 agrees at 8 bases. V dropped 5 bases and J dropped 3; count of bases not matched to a gene: 4. Germline lookup yields CDR1 SGHTA and CDR2 FQGTGA. The CDR3 consists of 14 residues. The CDR3 reads CASSPGLGTDTQYF. CDR3 nucleotide sequence: TGTGCCAGCAGCCCGGGACTAGGGACAGATACGCAGTATTTT.

Of note for this clone: The same CDR3 arises from other DNA sequences in this sample as well. The chain carries TRBV29-1 and TRBJ2-7, with D possibly TRBD1 on 5 matching bases. Germline V CDR1 and CDR2: SQVTM, ANQGSEA. Between the trimmed V and J ends, which lost 4 bases and 2 bases, there was a span of 6 bases. The CDR3 sequence is 11 residues long. The CDR3 protein is CSVVGPYEQYF. In nucleotides, the CDR3 is TGCAGCGTTGTGGGGCCCTACGAGCAGTACTTC.

This clone has just a few counts. The V call is TRBV25-1, the J call TRBJ1-1; maybe TRBD1 (6 bases). CDR1 MGHDK and CDR2 SYGVNS come from the germline V gene. Trimming shortened V by 4 bases and J by 3 bases, and 12 bases separated the two germline ends. CDR3 length: 14 amino acids. Here the CDR3 DNA reads TGTGCCAGCAGTGCGAGGGGGGGATACACTGAAGCTTTCTTT. This translates into CASSARGGYTEAFF.

To note about this clone: Different DNA sequences within this sample yield the same CDR3. The chain is built from TRBV19 and TRBJ1-5; 8 bases are shared with TRBD1. The V segment lost 5 bases and the J segment 2 bases; nucleotides outside the gene matches: 5. Germline V gene sequence: CDR1 LNHDA, CDR2 SQIVND (reference sequence). The CDR3 runs to 15 residues. The CDR3, as DNA: TGTGCCAGTAGTTCCCAGGGGGCAGGCAATCAGCCCCAGCATTTT. Translating it yields CASSSQGAGNQPQHF.